This is a list of T cell receptor beta chains from one sample in a study of cytomegalovirus exposure and HLA in healthy donors. Some clones are missing from TCRdb's copy, which holds only in-frame ones; the method was immunoSEQ multiplex PCR. The table shows approximately 160,000 clones, with about three quarters occurring only once. The sequencing input was PBMCs. These receptors were taken from a woman in her forties in good health and CMV-seropositive. The CDR3 runs from the conserved cysteine through the conserved F or W. D genes are given only for firm matches.

CDR3 length | V gene | D gene | CDR3 protein
16 | TRBV7-2 | TRBD2 | CASSSRTSAYTDTQYF
13 | TRBV19 | . | CASTLQGSDGYTF
14 | TRBV6-5 | . | CASSSPRTDPEAFF
14 | TRBV5-1 | TRBD1 | CASSLGTGSYGYTF
16 | TRBV5-1 | . | CASSIGRGQGNTEAFF
15 | TRBV18 | TRBD1 | CASSQTGANSYGYTF
16 | TRBV4-3 | . | CASSHARQAGQETQYF
16 | TRBV19 | TRBD1 | CASSFWTGGMGNEQFF
15 | TRBV6-1 | . | CASSGALNSGNTIYF
13 | TRBV27 | . | CAPRTREAYEQYF
14 | TRBV28 | . | CASSFSGTKETQYF
14 | TRBV27 | . | CASSFGTTNTEAFF
15 | TRBV5-1 | TRBD2 | CASSYQAGGINEQYF
15 | TRBV7-7 | . | CASSLNPGKGETQYF
13 | TRBV29-1 | . | CSVLTASNSPLHF
11 | TRBV20-1 | . | CSVSGIYGYTF
14 | TRBV10-3 | . | CAIRSDGSRETQYF
15 | TRBV30 | . | CAWTGGAYSGNTIYF
13 | TRBV7-9 | TRBD1 | CASSKGQGEKAFF
15 | TRBV7-8 | . | CASSDQRRGSYEQYF
14 | TRBV5-6 | . | CASSFGAVNYGYTF
16 | TRBV4-2 | TRBD1 | CASSQDGTGGNQPQHF
15 | TRBV2 | . | CASSRTDSYNSPLHF
16 | TRBV6-5 | TRBD1 | CASSYSGTGGGNGYTF
15 | TRBV25-1 | TRBD2 | CASSEYGRYQETQYF
16 | TRBV19 | TRBD2 | CASSKLAGGPYNEQFF
14 | TRBV7-9 | TRBD1 | CASSLGTGDNEQFF
13 | TRBV19 | . | CASSSGRNQPQHF
15 | TRBV11-2 | TRBD2 | CASSAGLAVQETQYF
15 | TRBV18 | . | CASSPPEASYNEQFF
15 | TRBV19 | TRBD2 | CASSTLLAGEETQYF
15 | TRBV6-5 | . | CASSHRTVSGNTIYF
12 | TRBV7-2 | . | CASTLGGLRAFF
14 | TRBV25-1 | TRBD1 | CASSGDRGIGTQYF
18 | TRBV7-9 | TRBD1 | CASSSLAGQGLRNTEAFF
15 | TRBV28 | TRBD1 | CASSIPRGQAHEQYF
13 | TRBV6-1 | TRBD2 | CASTRLAGETQYF
17 | TRBV19 | . | CASSIMEGRIDTGELFF
14 | TRBV6-1 | . | CASSEEGPTYEQYF
15 | TRBV5-4 | TRBD2 | CASSWNSGGEETQYF
12 | TRBV6-1 | . | CASGDRNYGYTF
14 | TRBV2 | . | CASITGGRNTEAFF
13 | TRBV2 | TRBD1 | CASSEGQGYGYTF
15 | TRBV2 | TRBD1 | CASSLEDRENQPQHF
13 | TRBV6-5 | TRBD2 | CASTGPGGDTQYF
13 | TRBV9 | . | CASSVGGSYGYTF